The source of this T cell receptor beta chain is a study of technical replicates of blood from a few donors. This CDR3 has 18 amino acids. V gave up 3 bases and J gave up 1 base, with 22 bases separating them. Per germline, CDR1 SGHVS and CDR2 FQNEAQ. Repertoires were generated with immunoSEQ multiplex PCR, while TCRdb's copy carries only in-frame clones and drops some. Counted here are 45,000 to 55,000 clones, roughly 94% occurring once; the ten biggest clones make up 0.22%. The receptor was isolated from a human donor in good health. The rearrangement joins TRBV7-8 to TRBJ2-7; D perhaps matches TRBD1 (7 bases). Source material: T cells isolated from PBMCs. The chain's CDR3 is CASSFDPRGTAFSYEQYF. The CDR3 DNA reads TGTGCCAGCAGCTTTGACCCCCGCGGGACAGCTTTTTCCTACGAGCAGTACTTC.